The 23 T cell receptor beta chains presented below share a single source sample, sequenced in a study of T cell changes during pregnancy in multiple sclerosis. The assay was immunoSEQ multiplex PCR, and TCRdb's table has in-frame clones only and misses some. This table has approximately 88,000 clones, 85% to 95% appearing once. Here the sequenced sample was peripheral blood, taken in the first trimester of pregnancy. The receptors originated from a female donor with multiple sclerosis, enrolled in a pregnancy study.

The CDR3 bases are TGTGCCAGCAGCCCCCGCAGGCTAACAGGGCTTGGCTACACCTTC. Amino acid sequence: CASSPRRLTGLGYTF. The rearrangement uses TRBV7-8 and TRBJ1-2; possible D gene TRBD1, 6 bases. The CDR3 loop spans 15 amino acids. V gave up 5 bases and J gave up 7 bases, with 20 bases separating them. Germline CDR1 and CDR2: SGHVS and FQNEAQ.

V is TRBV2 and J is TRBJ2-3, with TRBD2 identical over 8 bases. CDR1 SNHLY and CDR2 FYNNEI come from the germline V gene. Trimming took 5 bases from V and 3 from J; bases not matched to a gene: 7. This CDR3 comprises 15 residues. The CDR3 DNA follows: TGTGCCAGCAGTTTTTTTGCGGGGGGTACAGATACGCAGTATTTT. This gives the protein CASSFFAGGTDTQYF. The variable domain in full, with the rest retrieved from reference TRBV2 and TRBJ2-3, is EPEVTQTPSHQVTQMGQEVILRCVPISNHLYFYWYRQILGQKVEFLVSFYNNEISEKSEIFDDQFSVERPDGSNFTLKIRSTKLEDSAMYFCASSFFAGGTDTQYFGPGTRLTVL.

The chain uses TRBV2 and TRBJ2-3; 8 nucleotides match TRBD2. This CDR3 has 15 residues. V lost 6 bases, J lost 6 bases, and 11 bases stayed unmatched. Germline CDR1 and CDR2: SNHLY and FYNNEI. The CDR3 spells CASSWKSGGPDTQYF. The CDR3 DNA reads TGTGCCAGCAGCTGGAAAAGCGGGGGTCCGGATACGCAGTATTTT.

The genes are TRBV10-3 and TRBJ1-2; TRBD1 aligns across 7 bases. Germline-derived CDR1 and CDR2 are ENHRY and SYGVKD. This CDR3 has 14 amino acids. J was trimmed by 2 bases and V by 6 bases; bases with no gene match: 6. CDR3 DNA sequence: TGTGCCATCAGAGCCGGGGACAGCAACTATGGCTACACCTTC. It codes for CAIRAGDSNYGYTF.

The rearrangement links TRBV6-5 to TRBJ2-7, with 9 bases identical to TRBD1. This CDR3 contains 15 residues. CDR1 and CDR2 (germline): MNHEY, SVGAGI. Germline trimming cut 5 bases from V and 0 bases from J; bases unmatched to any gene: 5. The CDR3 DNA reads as TGTGCCAGCAGTCTGGGACAGGGAGGCTCCTACGAGCAGTACTTC. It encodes CASSLGQGGSYEQYF.

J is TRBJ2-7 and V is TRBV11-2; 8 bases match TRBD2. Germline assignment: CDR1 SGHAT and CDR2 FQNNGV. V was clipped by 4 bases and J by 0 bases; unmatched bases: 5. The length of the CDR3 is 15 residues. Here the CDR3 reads CASSWVAGSSYEQYF. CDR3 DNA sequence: TGTGCCAGCAGCTGGGTAGCGGGGAGCTCCTACGAGCAGTACTTC.

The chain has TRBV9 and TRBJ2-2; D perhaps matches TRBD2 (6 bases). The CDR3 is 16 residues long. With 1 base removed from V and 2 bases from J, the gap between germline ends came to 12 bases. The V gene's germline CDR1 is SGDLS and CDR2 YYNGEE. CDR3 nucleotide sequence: TGTGCCAGCAGCGTATTTAGCGGAATTAACACCGGGGAGCTGTTTTTT. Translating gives CASSVFSGINTGELFF.

CDR3: CAFKNRRGGNTIYF. The DNA for the CDR3 is TGTGCCTTTAAAAACCGCAGGGGTGGAAACACCATATATTTT. This chain joins TRBV25-1 and TRBJ1-3, with D possibly TRBD1 on 6 matching bases. V was trimmed by 11 bases and J by 3 bases, leaving 17 bases between them. The CDR3 is 14 residues long. Germline CDR1 is MGHDK and CDR2 is SYGVNS. Full variable domain (missing parts from reference TRBV25-1 and TRBJ1-3): EADIYQTPRYLVIGTGKKITLECSQTMGHDKMYWYQQDPGMELHLIHYSYGVNSTEKGDLSSESTVSRIRTEHFPLTLESARPSHTSQYLCAFKNRRGGNTIYFGEGSWLTVV.

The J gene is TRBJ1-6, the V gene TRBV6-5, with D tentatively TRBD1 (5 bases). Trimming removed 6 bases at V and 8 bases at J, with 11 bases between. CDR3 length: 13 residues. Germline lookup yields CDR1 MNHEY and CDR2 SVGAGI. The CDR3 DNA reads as TGTGCCAGCAGCATGGACACTTATTCACCCCTCCACTTT. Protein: CASSMDTYSPLHF.

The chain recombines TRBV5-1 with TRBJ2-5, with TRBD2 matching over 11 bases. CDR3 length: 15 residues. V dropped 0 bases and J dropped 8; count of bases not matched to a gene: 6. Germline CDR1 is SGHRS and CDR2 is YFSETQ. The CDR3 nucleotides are TGCGCCAGCAGCTTGGAGTCTAGCGGGGGGATCACCCAGTACTTC. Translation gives CASSLESSGGITQYF.

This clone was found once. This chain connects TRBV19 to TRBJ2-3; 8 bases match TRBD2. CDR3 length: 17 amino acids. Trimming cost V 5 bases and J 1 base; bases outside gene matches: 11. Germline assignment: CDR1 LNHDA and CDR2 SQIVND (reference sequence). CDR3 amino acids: CASSPFSGTAGTDTQYF. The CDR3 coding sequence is TGTGCCAGTAGTCCCTTTAGCGGGACGGCCGGCACAGATACGCAGTATTTT.

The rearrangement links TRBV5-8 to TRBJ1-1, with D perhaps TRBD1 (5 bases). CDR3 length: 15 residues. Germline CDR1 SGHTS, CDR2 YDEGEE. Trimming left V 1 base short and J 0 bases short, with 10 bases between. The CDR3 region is CASSLQGGMNTEAFF. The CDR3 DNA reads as TGTGCCAGCAGCTTGCAGGGAGGGATGAACACTGAAGCTTTCTTT.

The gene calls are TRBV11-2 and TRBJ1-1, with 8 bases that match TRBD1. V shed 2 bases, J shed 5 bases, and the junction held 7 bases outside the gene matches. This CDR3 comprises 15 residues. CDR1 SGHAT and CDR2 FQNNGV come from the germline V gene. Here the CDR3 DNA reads TGTGCCAGCAGCTTACTCGCAGGGGGCCAAACTGAAGCTTTCTTT. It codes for CASSLLAGGQTEAFF.

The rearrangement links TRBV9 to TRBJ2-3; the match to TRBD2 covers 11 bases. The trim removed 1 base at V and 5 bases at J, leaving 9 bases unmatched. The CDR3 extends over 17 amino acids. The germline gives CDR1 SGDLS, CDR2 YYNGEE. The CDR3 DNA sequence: TGTGCCAGCAGCGTACGTAGCGGGGGGGCAAGAGGAGATACGCAGTATTTT. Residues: CASSVRSGGARGDTQYF.

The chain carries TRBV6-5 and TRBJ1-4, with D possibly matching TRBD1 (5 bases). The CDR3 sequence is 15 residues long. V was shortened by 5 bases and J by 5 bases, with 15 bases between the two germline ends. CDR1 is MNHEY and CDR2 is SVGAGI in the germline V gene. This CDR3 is CASSTTASANEKLFF. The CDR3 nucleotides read TGTGCCAGCAGTACGACAGCGTCGGCGAATGAAAAACTGTTTTTT.

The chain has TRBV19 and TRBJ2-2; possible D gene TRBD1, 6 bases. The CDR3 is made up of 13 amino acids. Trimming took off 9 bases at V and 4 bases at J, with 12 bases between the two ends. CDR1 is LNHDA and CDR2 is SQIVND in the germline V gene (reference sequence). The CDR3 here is CASRDTGTGELFF. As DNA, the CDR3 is TGTGCCAGCCGGGACACCGGCACCGGGGAGCTGTTTTTT.

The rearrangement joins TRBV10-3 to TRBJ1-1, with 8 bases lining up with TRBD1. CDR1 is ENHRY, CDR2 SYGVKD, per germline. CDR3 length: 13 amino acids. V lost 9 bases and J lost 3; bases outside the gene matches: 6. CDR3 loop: CAIAGTGYTEAFF. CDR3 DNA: TGTGCCATTGCCGGGACAGGTTACACTGAAGCTTTCTTT.

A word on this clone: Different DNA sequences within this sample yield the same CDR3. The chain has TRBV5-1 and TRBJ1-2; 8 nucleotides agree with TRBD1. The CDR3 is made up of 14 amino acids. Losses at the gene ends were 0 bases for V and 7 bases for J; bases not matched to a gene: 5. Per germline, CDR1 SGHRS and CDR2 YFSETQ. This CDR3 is CASSLEGQGRGYTF. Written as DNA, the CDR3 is TGCGCCAGCAGCTTGGAAGGACAGGGACGTGGCTACACCTTC.

DNA of the CDR3: TGTGCCAGCAGCACTACAGGGGGGTCTGGGGCCAACGTCCTGACTTTC. The encoded protein is CASSTTGGSGANVLTF. The V gene is TRBV9, the J gene TRBJ2-6, with TRBD1 matching over 8 bases. The CDR3 totals 16 residues. Germline-derived CDR1 and CDR2 are SGDLS and YYNGEE. The J segment lost 1 base and the V segment lost 4 bases, leaving 4 bases of the junction unmatched. The variable domain in full, completed from reference TRBV9 and TRBJ2-6, reads DSGVTQTPKHLITATGQRVTLRCSPRSGDLSVYWYQQSLDQGLQFLIQYYNGEERAKGNILERFSAQQFPDLHSELNLSSLELGDSALYFCASSTTGGSGANVLTFGAGSRLTVL.

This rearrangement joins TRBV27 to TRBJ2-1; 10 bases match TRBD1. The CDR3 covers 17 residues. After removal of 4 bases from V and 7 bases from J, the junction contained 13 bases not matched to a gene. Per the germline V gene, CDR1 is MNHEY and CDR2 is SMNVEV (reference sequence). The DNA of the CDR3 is TGTGCCAGCAGTTGGGACAGGGGATATGAATCGGGGAATGAGCAGTTCTTC. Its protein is CASSWDRGYESGNEQFF.

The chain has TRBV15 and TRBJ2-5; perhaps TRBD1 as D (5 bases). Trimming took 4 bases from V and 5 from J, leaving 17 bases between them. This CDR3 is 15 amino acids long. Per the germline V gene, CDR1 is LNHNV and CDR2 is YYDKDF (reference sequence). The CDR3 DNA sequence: TGTGCCACCAGCATCGGCCTACAGGAGTGGGAGACCCAGTACTTC. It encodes CATSIGLQEWETQYF.

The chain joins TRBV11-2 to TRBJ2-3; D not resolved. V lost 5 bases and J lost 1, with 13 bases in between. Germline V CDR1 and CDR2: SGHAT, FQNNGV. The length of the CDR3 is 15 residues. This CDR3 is CASSRSATGTDTQYF. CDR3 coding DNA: TGTGCCAGCAGCCGTTCTGCTACGGGCACAGATACGCAGTATTTT.

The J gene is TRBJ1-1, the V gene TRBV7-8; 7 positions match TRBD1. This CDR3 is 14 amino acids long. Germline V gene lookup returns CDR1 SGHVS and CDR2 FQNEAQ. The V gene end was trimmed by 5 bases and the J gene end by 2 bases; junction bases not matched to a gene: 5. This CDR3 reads CASSMDRTNTEAFF. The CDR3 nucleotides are TGTGCCAGCAGCATGGACAGGACAAACACTGAAGCTTTCTTT.